The present T cell receptor (beta chain) was sequenced within a study of blood T cells in healthy people across ages. A second PCR, run for roughly 6 to 11 cycles, used a sample-barcoded 5' primer plus a J-beta primer mix. TCRdb recomputed calls from the 5' RACE reads with MiXCR, one row per CDR3 protein. The top ten hold 29% of the sample, which has some 320,000 distinct CDR3 sequences, 25% to 30% seen once. Germline CDR1 and CDR2: MNHEY and SVGEGT. There are 13 residues in the CDR3. The TCR comes from a woman in her 70s in good health. The chain carries TRBV6-2 or TRBV6-3 and TRBJ2-5; unclear D gene. Matching the DNA end better, TRBJ2-7 makes the J call doubtful. The material sequenced was blood. CDR3 in amino acids: CASSYGRMYEQYF. The CDR3 DNA reads as TGTGCCAGCAGTTACGGCAGGATGTACGAGCAGTACTTC.